Following are 25 T cell receptor beta chains from one sample sequenced in a study of blood T cell repertoires in COVID-19. Using immunoSEQ multiplex PCR, the repertoire was profiled, and TCRdb retains in-frame clones only, with some absent. The sample includes about 120,000 clones, roughly four fifths of them seen just once. Input material: peripheral blood. The source is a woman aged 55-70 years with acute or convalescent COVID-19.

The chain carries TRBV5-6 and TRBJ1-5; TRBD1 is a possible D gene (5 bases). V gave up 3 bases and J gave up 9 bases, with 22 bases separating them. The CDR3 extends over 16 amino acids. Per germline, CDR1 SGHDT and CDR2 YYEEEE. CDR3 coding DNA: TGTGCCAGCAGCTCGAGAATACGGGGGGGATATGGGCCCCAGCATTTT. Its protein product is CASSSRIRGGYGPQHF.

The chain joins TRBV19 to TRBJ1-6; no firm D call. V dropped 7 bases and J dropped 9 bases, with 13 bases sitting between them. Germline V gene lookup returns CDR1 LNHDA and CDR2 SQIVND (reference sequence). This CDR3 is built from 13 residues. The CDR3 nucleotides are TGTGCCAGTACCGCCGTGTCCGGTTCACCCCTCCACTTT. Its translation is CASTAVSGSPLHF. The entire variable domain, with the rest obtained from reference TRBV19 and TRBJ1-6, is as follows: DGGITQSPKYLFRKEGQNVTLSCEQNLNHDAMYWYRQDPGQGLRLIYYSQIVNDFQKGDIAEGYSVSREKKESFPLTVTSAQKNPTAFYLCASTAVSGSPLHFGNGTRLTVT.

This clone occurred once. The CDR3 DNA is TGCAGCGTTGGGGTACAGGGTTATGGCTACACCTTC. This gives the protein CSVGVQGYGYTF. The chain recombines TRBV29-1 with TRBJ1-2, with D possibly being TRBD1 (6 bases). This CDR3 contains 12 residues. The germline V gene has CDR1 SQVTM and CDR2 ANQGSEA. Trimming shortened V by 4 bases and J by 5 bases, and 11 bases separated the two germline ends.

The CDR3 DNA reads as TGTGCCAGTACCCCGGGACAGGGGAATAGCAATCAGCCCCAGCATTTT. Its translation is CASTPGQGNSNQPQHF. The chain is built from TRBV19 and TRBJ1-5, with 10 positions matching TRBD1. Trimming removed 7 bases from V and 0 bases from J; junction bases left unmatched: 6. The germline V gene encodes CDR1 LNHDA and CDR2 SQIVND (reference sequence). This CDR3 has 16 residues.

The chain joins TRBV5-6 to TRBJ2-7; possible D gene TRBD1, 5 bases. The CDR3 totals 15 residues. In germline, CDR1 is SGHDT, CDR2 YYEEEE. V shed 4 bases and J shed 5 bases, with 19 bases lying between them. CDR3 sequence reads: CASSHGGEGADEQYF. CDR3 nucleotide sequence: TGTGCCAGCAGCCATGGCGGCGAAGGGGCGGACGAGCAGTACTTC.

The V gene is TRBV15, the J gene TRBJ1-4, with a weak D call TRBD1 (5 bases). CDR3 length: 15 residues. Between the trimmed V and J ends, which lost 0 bases and 2 bases, there was a span of 7 bases. The V gene's germline CDR1 is LNHNV and CDR2 YYDKDF (reference sequence). For the CDR3, the DNA is TGTGCCACCAGCAGAGACGGGGGGACTAATGAAAAACTGTTTTTT. This sequence encodes CATSRDGGTNEKLFF.

This clone was seen more than once but under ten times. The chain employs TRBV24-1 and TRBJ2-7; possible D gene TRBD2, 6 bases. CDR3 length: 13 residues. Per the germline V gene, CDR1 is KGHDR and CDR2 is SFDVKD. V gave up 8 bases and J gave up 6 bases, with 16 bases separating them. The CDR3 DNA follows: TGTGCCACCACCCCTGGGGACGGGGGCGAGCAGTACTTC. Translating gives CATTPGDGGEQYF.

The chain links TRBV11-3 to TRBJ2-5; a possible D gene is TRBD2 (5 bases). The germline V and J ends were trimmed by 3 bases and 5 bases, with 16 bases remaining between them. The CDR3 is 15 residues long. Per the germline V gene, CDR1 is SGHNT and CDR2 is YENEEA. CDR3 amino acids: CASSLEAARGETQYF. CDR3 nucleotide sequence: TGTGCCAGCAGCTTGGAGGCCGCCCGTGGGGAGACCCAGTACTTC.

The chain carries TRBV27 and TRBJ2-7; D is possibly TRBD2 (7 bases). The CDR3 totals 13 residues. Germline lookup yields CDR1 MNHEY and CDR2 SMNVEV (reference sequence). With 7 bases removed from V and 2 bases from J, the gap between germline ends came to 12 bases. The CDR3 DNA reads TGTGCCAGCAAACGGGGGGCCACCTACGAGCAGTACTTC. Amino acids: CASKRGATYEQYF.

J is TRBJ2-5 and V is TRBV9; D gene ambiguous. Germline V gene sequence: CDR1 SGDLS, CDR2 YYNGEE. The CDR3 consists of 14 residues. V shed 0 bases and J shed 5 bases, with 11 bases lying between them. In DNA form, the CDR3 reads TGTGCCAGCAGCGTAGAGTCCTACGGGGAGACCCAGTACTTC. Its protein is CASSVESYGETQYF.

The chain links TRBV9 to TRBJ1-4, with D tentatively TRBD1 (6 bases). The CDR3 consists of 15 residues. Trimming took 0 bases from V and 6 from J, leaving 12 bases between them. From germline, CDR1 is SGDLS and CDR2 YYNGEE. The CDR3 DNA sequence: TGTGCCAGCAGCGTAGGAACAGGGTCTGATGAAAAACTGTTTTTT. Encoded protein: CASSVGTGSDEKLFF. The full variable domain, with the rest looked up from reference TRBV9 and TRBJ1-4, is DSGVTQTPKHLITATGQRVTLRCSPRSGDLSVYWYQQSLDQGLQFLIQYYNGEERAKGNILERFSAQQFPDLHSELNLSSLELGDSALYFCASSVGTGSDEKLFFGSGTQLSVL.

This rearrangement joins TRBV28 to TRBJ1-2; D call uncertain. The germline CDR1 and CDR2 sequences are MDHEN and SYDVKM. This CDR3 is 15 amino acids long. V was pared by 6 bases and J by 1 base, with 15 bases between. CDR3 residues: CASRTPGEHNYGYTF. CDR3 nucleotides: TGTGCCAGCAGGACCCCCGGGGAACATAACTATGGCTACACCTTC.

The rearrangement links TRBV7-8 to TRBJ1-1, with D unclear. V was pared by 5 bases and J by 6 bases, with 13 bases between. Germline V lookup: CDR1 SGHVS, CDR2 FQNEAQ. The CDR3 extends over 13 amino acids. This CDR3 is CASSPLADPEAFF. The CDR3 DNA is TGTGCCAGCAGCCCCTTAGCGGATCCTGAAGCTTTCTTT.

For the CDR3, the DNA is TGTGCCTGCAACAGGGGAGCTAATTCACCCCTCCACTTT. Residues: CACNRGANSPLHF. The V call is TRBV30, the J call TRBJ1-6; 7 nucleotides line up with TRBD1. The junction had 5 bases not matched to a gene; V was cut back by 6 bases and J by 6 bases. The CDR3 is 13 amino acids. CDR1 is GTSNPN and CDR2 is SVGIG in the germline V gene (reference sequence).

V is TRBV28 and J is TRBJ1-2; maybe TRBD1 (6 bases). CDR1 MDHEN and CDR2 SYDVKM come from the germline V gene. V shed 4 bases and J shed 3 bases, with 21 bases lying between them. This CDR3 spans 17 amino acids. The CDR3 region is CASSSGTYSFRHYGYTF. CDR3 in DNA: TGTGCCAGCAGTTCAGGGACATATTCATTTCGACACTATGGCTACACCTTC.

The V call is TRBV7-6, the J call TRBJ1-2, with a possible D match to TRBD1 (5 bases). Germline CDR1 is SGHVS and CDR2 is FNYEAQ. The CDR3 sequence is 17 residues long. With 2 bases removed from V and 4 bases from J, the gap between germline ends came to 20 bases. The CDR3 loop is CASSLYLRDGHLYGYTF. The DNA of the CDR3 is TGTGCCAGCAGCTTATATCTGCGGGACGGCCACCTCTATGGCTACACCTTC. The variable domain in full, with the rest retrieved from reference TRBV7-6 and TRBJ1-2, is GAGVSQSPRYKVTKRGQDVALRCDPISGHVSLYWYRQALGQGPEFLTYFNYEAQQDKSGLPNDRFSAERPEGSISTLTIQRTEQRDSAMYRCASSLYLRDGHLYGYTFGSGTRLTVV.

This chain uses TRBV15 with TRBJ2-7; 9 nucleotides line up with TRBD1. The CDR3 runs 14 residues. The germline V gene encodes CDR1 LNHNV and CDR2 YYDKDF (reference sequence). V dropped 2 bases and J dropped 4; count of bases not matched to a gene: 3. The CDR3 nucleotides are TGTGCCACCAGCAGAACAGGGGGCGAATACGAGCAGTACTTC. Residues: CATSRTGGEYEQYF. Full variable domain (outside the CDR3, taken from reference TRBV15 and TRBJ2-7): DAMVIQNPRYQVTQFGKPVTLSCSQTLNHNVMYWYQQKSSQAPKLLFHYYDKDFNNEADTPDNFQSRRPNTSFCFLDIRSPGLGDTAMYLCATSRTGGEYEQYFGPGTRLTVT.

The J gene is TRBJ1-4, the V gene TRBV9, with D hard to call. This CDR3 is built from 14 residues. Per the germline V gene, CDR1 is SGDLS and CDR2 is YYNGEE. With 4 bases removed from V and 0 bases from J, the gap between germline ends came to 7 bases. The CDR3 coding sequence is TGTGCCAGCAGCCCACACCCAACTAATGAAAAACTGTTTTTT. Its translation: CASSPHPTNEKLFF.

The rearrangement links TRBV7-2 to TRBJ2-1; D is possibly TRBD2 (7 bases). Trimming removed 7 bases at V and 1 base at J, with 14 bases between. The germline V gene encodes CDR1 SGHTA and CDR2 FQGNSA. The CDR3 has 15 residues. CDR3 in amino acids: CASNPAGASYNEQFF. The CDR3 DNA is TGTGCCAGCAATCCGGCGGGGGCTTCCTACAATGAGCAGTTCTTC.

The rearrangement links TRBV6-2 or TRBV6-3 to TRBJ2-3; D is undetermined. The CDR3 runs 13 residues. From germline, CDR1 is MNHEY and CDR2 SVGEGT. The ends were cut back, 4 bases at V and 2 bases at J, with 7 bases in the middle. The CDR3 nucleotides are TGTGCCAGCAGTTTGGAGAACACAGATACGCAGTATTTT. Translating it yields CASSLENTDTQYF.

On this clone itself: Different DNA sequences within this sample yield the same CDR3. The rearrangement joins TRBV4-3 to TRBJ1-2; possibly TRBD1 for D (5 bases). Germline CDR1 LGHNA, CDR2 YSLEER. This CDR3 region has 13 residues. The V and J ends lost 0 bases and 6 bases respectively, with 8 bases between them. CDR3 residues: CASSQDRGNGYTF. As DNA, the CDR3 is TGCGCCAGCAGCCAAGATCGGGGGAATGGCTACACCTTC.

A single count supports this clone. The CDR3 loop is CASSRTGYEQYF. CDR3 nucleotide sequence: TGTGCCAGCAGTAGGACAGGTTACGAGCAGTACTTC. V usage is TRBV6-5 and J usage is TRBJ2-7, with 7 bases fitting TRBD1. The V gene end was trimmed by 5 bases and the J gene end by 4 bases; junction bases not matched to a gene: 2. The CDR3 has 12 amino acids. Germline lookup yields CDR1 MNHEY and CDR2 SVGAGI.

The chain couples TRBV5-6 to TRBJ2-7, with D tentatively TRBD1 (5 bases). Trimming removed 0 bases at V and 4 bases at J, with 8 bases between. The CDR3 has 13 amino acids. Per germline, CDR1 SGHDT and CDR2 YYEEEE. The CDR3 spells CASSLDDSYEQYF. The CDR3 region has the DNA TGTGCCAGCAGCTTGGATGACAGTTACGAGCAGTACTTC. Combining the CDR3 with reference TRBV5-6 and TRBJ2-7 gives the whole variable domain DAGVTQSPTHLIKTRGQQVTLRCSPKSGHDTVSWYQQALGQGPQFIFQYYEEEERQRGNFPDRFSGHQFPNYSSELNVNALLLGDSALYLCASSLDDSYEQYFGPGTRLTVT.

The J gene is TRBJ1-2, the V gene TRBV7-2, with D perhaps matching TRBD1 (6 bases). Germline V lookup: CDR1 SGHTA, CDR2 FQGNSA. The CDR3 is made up of 14 amino acids. The V and J ends lost 2 bases and 7 bases respectively, with 14 bases between them. The CDR3 DNA sequence: TGTGCCAGCAGCTTAACTTGGGGGCGCGGTGGCTACACCTTC. Amino acid sequence: CASSLTWGRGGYTF.

The chain combines TRBV5-1 with TRBJ2-6, with D possibly matching TRBD1 (5 bases). The germline V gene has CDR1 SGHRS and CDR2 YFSETQ. This CDR3 has 19 amino acids. V gave up 0 bases and J gave up 0 bases, with 16 bases separating them. The DNA of the CDR3 is TGCGCCAGCAGCTTGGCCTCATACGGACATAGCTCTGGGGCCAACGTCCTGACTTTC. Translated: CASSLASYGHSSGANVLTF.